The 8 T cell receptor beta chains below were found in one sample sequenced in a study of CD8 T cells in Susac syndrome. cDNA came from about 0.5 to 1 ug RNA primed by random hexamers. TCRdb itself ran the immunoSEQ multiplex PCR reads through MiXCR, one entry per CDR3 protein. The table includes 200,000 to 250,000 distinct CDR3 sequences, 80% to 95% detected once. Sequenced input: CD8+ T cells from PBMCs. The source of these receptors is a human donor with multiple sclerosis.

This clonotype was seen only once. The chain employs TRBV7-3 and TRBJ2-7; 10 nucleotides line up with TRBD1. CDR1 SGHTA and CDR2 FQGTGA come from the germline V gene. With V trimmed by 7 bases and J by 2 bases, 20 bases remained unmatched. The CDR3 runs to 19 residues. CDR3 sequence reads: CASTLMVDRGRASTYEQYF. The CDR3 DNA reads TGTGCCAGCACCCTAATGGTAGACAGGGGGCGAGCCTCCACCTACGAGCAGTACTTC. The entire variable domain, with the rest obtained from reference TRBV7-3 and TRBJ2-7, is as follows: GAGVSQTPSNKVTEKGKYVELRCDPISGHTALYWYRQSLGQGPEFLIYFQGTGAADDSGLPNDRFFAVRPEGSVSTLKIQRTERGDSAVYLCASTLMVDRGRASTYEQYFGPGTRLTVT.

This clonotype was seen a handful of times. The chain is built from TRBV6-2 or TRBV6-3 and TRBJ1-6; 8 bases line up with TRBD1. This CDR3 contains 14 residues. Germline V gene lookup returns CDR1 MNHEY and CDR2 SVGEGT. Germline trimming cut 6 bases from V and 5 bases from J; bases unmatched to any gene: 3. In DNA form, the CDR3 reads TGTGCCAGCAGGGACAGGGTTCATAATTCACCCCTCCACTTT. Its protein product is CASRDRVHNSPLHF.

This rearrangement joins TRBV19 to TRBJ2-2; TRBD1 matches at 10 bases. This CDR3 contains 16 residues. Germline-derived CDR1 and CDR2 are LNHDA and SQIVND (reference sequence). Trimming took 3 bases from V and 5 from J; bases not matched to a gene: 6. In DNA form, the CDR3 reads TGTGCCAGTAGTATGGCGGGACAGGGGAGAACCGGGGAGCTGTTTTTT. Protein product: CASSMAGQGRTGELFF.

The rearrangement links TRBV9 to TRBJ1-1, with D hard to call. The germline V gene has CDR1 SGDLS and CDR2 YYNGEE. V lost 3 bases, J lost 1 base, and 13 bases lay in between. The CDR3 loop spans 15 amino acids. The CDR3, as DNA: TGTGCCAGCAGCGCGGACCCGGGAAAGAACACTGAAGCTTTCTTT. Its translation: CASSADPGKNTEAFF.

The rearrangement joins TRBV7-9 to TRBJ1-1; TRBD1 is a possible D gene (6 bases). The CDR3 sequence is 17 residues long. CDR1 and CDR2 (germline): SEHNR, FQNEAQ (reference sequence). V lost 4 bases, J lost 0 bases, and 18 bases lay in between. In DNA, the CDR3 is TGTGCCAGCAGCTCTGCAGCAGGGGCCGGAGTGAACACTGAAGCTTTCTTT. This encodes CASSSAAGAGVNTEAFF.

This chain links TRBV7-2 with TRBJ1-2, with TRBD1 as a possible D gene (6 bases). Trimming stripped 3 bases from V and 8 bases from J, with 10 bases between. The germline gives CDR1 SGHTA, CDR2 FQGNSA. The CDR3 is 12 residues long. The CDR3 DNA reads TGTGCCAGCAGCTTGAACAGGGAAGGCTACACCTTC. Translation gives CASSLNREGYTF.

The rearrangement joins TRBV7-9 to TRBJ2-3; D is possibly TRBD2 (6 bases). From germline, CDR1 is SEHNR and CDR2 FQNEAQ (reference sequence). Deletions cut 2 bases from V and 5 bases from J, with 14 bases between. The CDR3 is made up of 15 amino acids. Here the CDR3 reads CASSLYAGWGDTQYF. For the CDR3, the DNA is TGTGCCAGCAGCTTATACGCGGGATGGGGAGATACGCAGTATTTT. Filled out from reference TRBV7-9 and TRBJ2-3, the complete variable domain reads DTGVSQNPRHKITKRGQNVTFRCDPISEHNRLYWYRQTLGQGPEFLTYFQNEAQLEKSRLLSDRFSAERPKGSFSTLEIQRTEQGDSAMYLCASSLYAGWGDTQYFGPGTRLTVL.

The chain joins TRBV24-1 to TRBJ2-2, with a weak D call TRBD2 (5 bases). The germline V gene has CDR1 KGHDR and CDR2 SFDVKD. The CDR3 runs 14 residues. V was pared by 3 bases and J by 4 bases, with 8 bases between. In DNA, the CDR3 is TGTGCCACCAGTGATGACACTAGCACCGGGGAGCTGTTTTTT. Translating it yields CATSDDTSTGELFF.